A selection of T cell receptor beta chains follows, all from one sample in a study of blood T cell repertoires in COVID-19. Libraries were prepared by immunoSEQ multiplex PCR; TCRdb keeps only in-frame clonotypes and omits some of them. The sample has almost 100,000 clones, approximately 86% seen once. The sample consisted of peripheral blood. The receptors shown here come from a man aged 50 to 59 with acute or convalescent COVID-19. Each CDR3 is given with its conserved first and last residue. Fields, in order: clone size, D gene, J gene, V gene, CDR3 DNA, CDR3 protein. The D gene is left open where the match is weak. Clone size appears in some rows only: once, few, many, or a class for an expanded clone.

size: NA
D: TRBD1
J: TRBJ2-2
V: TRBV27
DNA: TGTGCCAGCAGTTTAAATCTTCGTCGGGGACAGGGGACCCCGACCAACACCGGGGAGCTGTTTTTT
CDR3: CASSLNLRRGQGTPTNTGELFF

size: NA
D: NA
J: TRBJ1-2
V: TRBV6-1
DNA: TGTGCCAGCAGTGAAGGTTCAGGAATTTACTATGGCTACACCTTC
CDR3: CASSEGSGIYYGYTF

size: NA
D: TRBD1
J: TRBJ2-6
V: TRBV13
DNA: TGTGCCAGCAGCTGGACAGGGTCTGGGGCCAACGTCCTGACTTTC
CDR3: CASSWTGSGANVLTF

size: NA
D: NA
J: TRBJ1-5
V: TRBV29-1
DNA: TGCAGCGTTGCAGGGAGCAATCAGCCCCAGCATTTT
CDR3: CSVAGSNQPQHF

size: NA
D: TRBD1
J: TRBJ2-7
V: TRBV18
DNA: TGTGCCAGCTCGGGGGGACAGGGAGAACTTGGTGGCGAGCAGTACTTC
CDR3: CASSGGQGELGGEQYF

size: NA
D: NA
J: TRBJ2-7
V: TRBV19
DNA: TGTGCCAACCAGGGAGACACGCAGGGAGGGCAGTACTTC
CDR3: CANQGDTQGGQYF

size: NA
D: NA
J: TRBJ1-2
V: TRBV9
DNA: TGTGCCAGCAGCCCCGGGGGGGATTATGGCTACACCTTC
CDR3: CASSPGGDYGYTF

size: NA
D: NA
J: TRBJ1-2
V: TRBV10-2
DNA: TGCGCCAGCAGTGAGTCGATCTCGGGTTTTGGCTACACCTTC
CDR3: CASSESISGFGYTF

size: NA
D: NA
J: TRBJ2-7
V: TRBV3-1/TRBV3-2
DNA: TGTGCCAGCAGCCAAGAGAACGGGGAGCAGTACTTC
CDR3: CASSQENGEQYF

size: NA
D: TRBD1
J: TRBJ1-4
V: TRBV3-1/TRBV3-2
DNA: TGTGCCAGCAGACAACAGGGGGCTGGAGAAAAACTGTTTTTT
CDR3: CASRQQGAGEKLFF

size: once
D: NA
J: TRBJ2-1
V: TRBV14
DNA: TGTGCCAGCAGCCAAGAGTCGGGGGACTCCTACAATGAGCAGTTCTTC
CDR3: CASSQESGDSYNEQFF

size: NA
D: TRBD1
J: TRBJ2-7
V: TRBV4-1
DNA: TGCGCCAGCAGCCCCCAAGGACAGGGCAGGGACGAGCAGTACTTC
CDR3: CASSPQGQGRDEQYF

size: NA
D: NA
J: TRBJ2-3
V: TRBV5-1
DNA: TGCGCCAGCAGCCCCCCCTCAGATACGCAGTATTTT
CDR3: CASSPPSDTQYF

size: NA
D: NA
J: TRBJ1-2
V: TRBV9
DNA: TGTGCCAGCAGCGTAGAGGAGATGGTGCGATCTACGGGCTACACCTTC
CDR3: CASSVEEMVRSTGYTF

size: NA
D: NA
J: TRBJ1-5
V: TRBV19
DNA: TGTGCCAGTTCATCCGCGAGAATCCAGGGATATAGCAATCAGCCCCAGCATTTT
CDR3: CASSSARIQGYSNQPQHF

size: NA
D: TRBD1
J: TRBJ2-5
V: TRBV7-8
DNA: TGTGCCAGCAGCTTAGCACCAGGGGGTAGGCAAGAGACCCAGTACTTC
CDR3: CASSLAPGGRQETQYF

size: NA
D: TRBD1
J: TRBJ1-2
V: TRBV27
DNA: TGTGCCAGCAGTTTATCGATGACAGGGGGCGGCTACACCTTC
CDR3: CASSLSMTGGGYTF

size: NA
D: NA
J: TRBJ2-5
V: TRBV5-5
DNA: TGTGCCAGCAGCAAACCGCGTCCCCCTCAAGAGACCCAGTACTTC
CDR3: CASSKPRPPQETQYF